The clone carrying this T cell receptor (beta chain) appeared a single time. Its antigen is currently unknown. Germline trimming cut 0 bases from V and 3 bases from J; bases unmatched to any gene: 7. Germline assignment: CDR1 MGHRA and CDR2 YSYEKL. This CDR3 has 16 amino acids. The data stem from a study of cytomegalovirus exposure and HLA in healthy donors. Study findings and constraints: The records held CMV serostatus as the only immune exposure information. Listed as cytomegalovirus-associated were 150 or so TCR beta chains.

Primers for the PCR totalled 60 Vbeta and 13 Jbeta. Assay: immunoSEQ multiplex PCR; the TCRdb copy retains only in-frame clones and omits some. The repertoire includes 93,000 or so clones, under 85% of them detected once, and 4% sits in the top ten. V is TRBV4-1 and J is TRBJ1-2; 7 nucleotides match TRBD1. This clonotype originated in a man aged 45-60 years in good health and CMV-seropositive. The sample taken for sequencing was PBMCs. As DNA, the CDR3 is TGCGCCAGCAGCCAAGAACTTACAGGGGTAGACTATGGCTACACCTTC. Residues: CASSQELTGVDYGYTF.